This T cell receptor (beta chain) is drawn from a study of molecular identifiers for immune sequencing clone quantification. A single record per CDR3 protein comes from TCRdb applying MiXCR to the PCR reads. Here the sample spans 97,000 or so distinct CDR3 sequences, more than 20% being singletons. Based on a CD8+CD4-CCR7+CD45RA+ profile, naive CD8 T cells were sorted. The V segment lost 0 bases and the J segment 0 bases; nucleotides outside the gene matches: 6. The germline gives CDR1 SGDLS, CDR2 YYNGEE. The CDR3 is 16 amino acids. Sequencing was carried out using naive CD8+ T cells from blood, with Jurkat cell RNA spiked in. Subset in this sample: FACS-sorted CD8+CD4-CCR7+CD45RA+ naive T cells. The chain has TRBV9 and TRBJ2-7; 7 bases agree with TRBD2. The source of this sequence is a human donor in good health. Some libraries in this study had Jurkat cell RNA spiked in. DNA of the CDR3: TGTGCCAGCAGCGTAGCTCCCAGCGGGGCCTCCTACGAGCAGTACTTC. Translated: CASSVAPSGASYEQYF.